The 24 T cell receptor beta chains reported below all come from one sample, sequenced in a study of blood T cell repertoires in COVID-19. Method: immunoSEQ multiplex PCR; TCRdb's copy keeps in-frame clones and lacks some. The sample records about 190,000 clones, around four fifths being singletons. The source material was peripheral blood. The receptors stem from a man aged 45-65 years with active or convalescent COVID-19.

This chain joins TRBV5-5 and TRBJ1-2; no firm D call. Trimming stripped 5 bases from V and 0 bases from J, with 5 bases between. The CDR3 contains 12 residues. Germline assignment: CDR1 SGHKS and CDR2 YYEKEE (reference sequence). CDR3 loop: CASRQTNYGYTF. DNA for the CDR3: TGTGCCAGCAGACAAACTAACTATGGCTACACCTTC.

J is TRBJ1-1 and V is TRBV19; D remains unclear. The ends were cut back, 3 bases at V and 2 bases at J, with 13 bases in the middle. The germline V gene encodes CDR1 LNHDA and CDR2 SQIVND (reference sequence). This CDR3 region has 15 residues. Here the CDR3 reads CASSIVAGLNTEAFF. The CDR3 DNA sequence: TGTGCCAGTAGTATCGTGGCAGGATTAAACACTGAAGCTTTCTTT.

The V gene is TRBV7-3, the J gene TRBJ2-1, with 15 nucleotides matching TRBD2. Germline trimming cut 3 bases from V and 12 bases from J; bases unmatched to any gene: 9. Per the germline V gene, CDR1 is SGHTA and CDR2 is FQGTGA. This CDR3 is built from 16 residues. The CDR3 DNA follows: TGTGCCAGCAGCTTCGGACTAGCGGGAGGGGGAGAAGGGCAGTTCTTC. Protein product: CASSFGLAGGGEGQFF. Based on the CDR3 plus reference TRBV7-3 and TRBJ2-1, the full variable domain is GAGVSQTPSNKVTEKGKYVELRCDPISGHTALYWYRQSLGQGPEFLIYFQGTGAADDSGLPNDRFFAVRPEGSVSTLKIQRTERGDSAVYLCASSFGLAGGGEGQFFGPGTRLTVL.

The V and J genes are TRBV12-3 or TRBV12-4 and TRBJ2-2; D remains unclear. This CDR3 contains 11 residues. V gave up 6 bases and J gave up 4 bases, with 3 bases separating them. CDR3 sequence reads: CASSSTGELFF. The CDR3 DNA follows: TGTGCCAGCAGCTCCACCGGGGAGCTGTTTTTT.

V is TRBV5-4 and J is TRBJ1-4, with D perhaps matching TRBD1 (5 bases). There are 14 residues in the CDR3. The V end lost 0 bases, the J end lost 7 bases, and 10 bases lay between the germline ends. Germline V gene sequence: CDR1 SGHNT, CDR2 YYREEE (reference sequence). CDR3 DNA: TGTGCCAGCAGCTTGGCGGGGGTGGGTGAAAAACTGTTTTTT. This translates into CASSLAGVGEKLFF.

The gene calls are TRBV29-1 and TRBJ1-2; a weak D match, TRBD1 (5 bases). Germline CDR1 SQVTM, CDR2 ANQGSEA. The CDR3 covers 14 residues. The V end lost 3 bases, the J end lost 0 bases, and 11 bases lay between the germline ends. CDR3 in amino acids: CSVEGTLANYGYTF. As DNA, the CDR3 is TGCAGCGTTGAGGGGACTTTAGCTAACTATGGCTACACCTTC. The full variable domain, rest sourced from reference TRBV29-1 and TRBJ1-2, is SAVISQKPSRDICQRGTSLTIQCQVDSQVTMMFWYRQQPGQSLTLIATANQGSEATYESGFVIDKFPISRPNLTFSTLTVSNMSPEDSSIYLCSVEGTLANYGYTFGSGTRLTVV.

V usage is TRBV27 and J usage is TRBJ2-7; TRBD2 matches 7 bases. From germline, CDR1 is MNHEY and CDR2 SMNVEV (reference sequence). With V trimmed by 3 bases and J by 0 bases, 8 bases remained unmatched. The CDR3 has 16 residues. CDR3 sequence reads: CASSFLTSATSYEQYF. CDR3 nucleotide sequence: TGTGCCAGCAGTTTCCTTACTAGCGCGACCTCCTACGAGCAGTACTTC.

Written as DNA, the CDR3 is TGTGCCAGCAGCCAAGATCCAGGGGCTAATGAAAAACTGTTTTTT. This sequence encodes CASSQDPGANEKLFF. The chain is built from TRBV3-1 (or the pseudogene TRBV3-2) and TRBJ1-4; maybe TRBD1 (6 bases). CDR1 is LGHDT, CDR2 YNNKEL, per germline (reference sequence). The CDR3 sequence is 15 residues long. V was cut by 0 bases and J by 3 bases, with 8 bases left in between.

V usage is TRBV6-5 and J usage is TRBJ1-1, with D possibly being TRBD1 (5 bases). The V end lost 6 bases, the J end lost 4 bases, and 15 bases lay between the germline ends. Looked up from germline, CDR1 is MNHEY and CDR2 is SVGAGI. There are 14 residues in the CDR3. CDR3 amino acids: CASRWRGTSTEAFF. As DNA, the CDR3 is TGTGCCAGCAGATGGAGGGGAACAAGCACTGAAGCTTTCTTT.

This chain links TRBV5-1 with TRBJ1-1; no clear D. Between the trimmed V and J ends, which lost 0 bases and 0 bases, there was a span of 6 bases. The CDR3 totals 14 residues. Germline V gene sequence: CDR1 SGHRS, CDR2 YFSETQ. The CDR3 protein is CASSLESVNTEAFF. CDR3 in DNA: TGCGCCAGCAGCTTGGAGAGTGTGAACACTGAAGCTTTCTTT.

The chain carries TRBV5-4 and TRBJ1-2; D is uncertain. Per the germline V gene, CDR1 is SGHNT and CDR2 is YYREEE (reference sequence). Between the trimmed V and J ends, which lost 5 bases and 2 bases, there was a span of 10 bases. This CDR3 comprises 13 residues. In DNA, the CDR3 is TGTGCCAGCAGTCCCAAGCCCAACTATGGCTACACCTTC. Encoded protein: CASSPKPNYGYTF.

The CDR3: CSVDALLGQQNTEAFF. The CDR3 DNA sequence: TGCAGCGTTGATGCTCTCTTGGGGCAGCAGAACACTGAAGCTTTCTTT. The rearrangement joins TRBV29-1 to TRBJ1-1, with D perhaps matching TRBD1 (5 bases). The CDR3 has 16 amino acids. The germline V gene has CDR1 SQVTM and CDR2 ANQGSEA. The germline V and J ends were trimmed by 3 bases and 1 base, with 18 bases remaining between them. Supplemented by reference TRBV29-1 and TRBJ1-1, the full variable domain reads SAVISQKPSRDICQRGTSLTIQCQVDSQVTMMFWYRQQPGQSLTLIATANQGSEATYESGFVIDKFPISRPNLTFSTLTVSNMSPEDSSIYLCSVDALLGQQNTEAFFGQGTRLTVV.

The genes are TRBV7-2 and TRBJ1-1; D ambiguous. Looked up from germline, CDR1 is SGHTA and CDR2 is FQGNSA. V was pared by 5 bases and J by 10 bases, with 20 bases between. The CDR3 has 14 amino acids. As DNA, the CDR3 is TGTGCCAGCAGCCCATTCACAGTTTCGGCGGGAGCTTTCTTT. Its protein is CASSPFTVSAGAFF.

The gene calls are TRBV7-9 and TRBJ1-4; D is perhaps TRBD1 (5 bases). There are 15 residues in the CDR3. Germline V gene lookup returns CDR1 SEHNR and CDR2 FQNEAQ (reference sequence). Trimming took 4 bases from V and 7 from J, leaving 16 bases between them. CDR3 nucleotide sequence: TGTGCCAGCAGCTCCCCCCAGGGAATTGGTGAAAAACTGTTTTTT. Translating it yields CASSSPQGIGEKLFF.

This chain connects TRBV7-9 to TRBJ1-2; possible D gene TRBD1, 6 bases. The V and J ends lost 4 bases and 7 bases respectively, with 19 bases between them. The CDR3 has 15 residues. Germline assignment: CDR1 SEHNR and CDR2 FQNEAQ (reference sequence). CDR3 DNA sequence: TGTGCCAGCAGCTCCCTTCGGGGGGGGCTGGTTGGCTACACCTTC. It codes for CASSSLRGGLVGYTF.

The V and J genes are TRBV5-1 and TRBJ2-7; 10 bases fit TRBD1. Germline loops: CDR1 SGHRS, CDR2 YFSETQ. J was trimmed by 1 base and V by 3 bases; bases with no gene match: 4. The length of the CDR3 is 15 residues. The CDR3 region has the DNA TGCGCCAGCAGCTCCGGGACAGGGGTTTCCTACGAGCAGTACTTC. It translates to CASSSGTGVSYEQYF.

The sample holds a few counts of this clone. The chain joins TRBV21-1 to TRBJ2-7; TRBD1 reflects the table's D call only, with no check against the DNA. TRBV21-1 is reported as a pseudogene. This CDR3 is built from 14 residues. The CDR3 protein is CASSKALRGSEQYF. The CDR3 DNA is TGTGCCAGCAGCAAAGCGCTGAGGGGGTCCGAGCAGTACTTC.

This clone was recorded only once. The genes are TRBV19 and TRBJ1-6, with TRBD1 identical over 8 bases. The V gene end was trimmed by 6 bases and the J gene end by 7 bases; junction bases not matched to a gene: 5. Germline assignment: CDR1 LNHDA and CDR2 SQIVND (reference sequence). CDR3 length: 14 amino acids. The CDR3 region is CASRTDRDNSPLHF. In DNA form, the CDR3 reads TGTGCCAGTAGGACGGACAGGGACAATTCACCCCTCCACTTT.

The chain links TRBV18 to TRBJ1-6; 8 positions match TRBD1. Trimming removed 5 bases from V and 7 bases from J; junction bases left unmatched: 7. This CDR3 is built from 15 residues. In germline, CDR1 is KGHSH, CDR2 LQKENI. The CDR3 DNA reads as TGTGCCAGCTCATCCGGGACAGGCGGCAATTCACCCCTCCACTTT. Protein sequence: CASSSGTGGNSPLHF.

The CDR3 DNA is TGTGCCAGCAGTGAAAGTAGTACGGGAACCGGTCATCCCCTCCACTTT. It yields the protein CASSESSTGTGHPLHF. The chain uses TRBV6-1 and TRBJ1-6; no firm D call. The CDR3 contains 16 residues. Trimming took off 2 bases at V and 13 bases at J, with 21 bases between the two ends. Germline values: CDR1 MNHNS, CDR2 SASEGT.

This clone was observed once. The genes are TRBV30 and TRBJ1-1; weak D call: TRBD1 (5 bases). V gave up 0 bases and J gave up 3 bases, with 23 bases separating them. This CDR3 has 18 residues. Germline V gene lookup returns CDR1 GTSNPN and CDR2 SVGIG (reference sequence). The CDR3 bases are TGTGCCTGGAGTGTAAATACCCCTTACAGGTTAGAGTACACTGAAGCTTTCTTT. It translates to CAWSVNTPYRLEYTEAFF.

This chain links TRBV19 with TRBJ1-5; possible D gene TRBD1, 6 bases. Trimming took 11 bases from V and 7 from J, leaving 24 bases between them. This CDR3 spans 15 amino acids. Germline CDR1 is LNHDA and CDR2 is SQIVND (reference sequence). CDR3 in amino acids: CACTLGGQVGQPQHF. The CDR3 nucleotides are TGTGCCTGTACCCTGGGGGGGCAGGTTGGCCAGCCCCAGCATTTT.

V usage is TRBV7-2 and J usage is TRBJ1-3, with D unresolved. CDR3 length: 16 residues. Germline CDR1 reads SGHTA; CDR2 reads FQGNSA. With 4 bases removed from V and 0 bases from J, the gap between germline ends came to 13 bases. The CDR3 protein is CASSSRLQYSGNTIYF. Here the CDR3 DNA reads TGTGCCAGCAGCTCCCGCCTGCAGTACTCTGGAAACACCATATATTTT.

V usage is TRBV4-1 and J usage is TRBJ2-7, with TRBD2 matching over 7 bases. Germline CDR1 MGHRA, CDR2 YSYEKL. The CDR3 has 15 residues. Unmatched junction bases numbered 5, after V lost 0 bases and J lost 3 bases. The CDR3 region has the DNA TGCGCCAGCAGCCAAGATACCGGGGGGTACTACGAGCAGTACTTC. It specifies CASSQDTGGYYEQYF.